The 15 T cell receptor beta chains below all came from one sample that was sequenced in a study of blood T cell repertoires in COVID-19. Produced via immunoSEQ multiplex PCR; TCRdb's table is partial and in-frame only. Counted here are 98,000 or so clones, approximately 84% occurring once; the ten biggest clones make up roughly 29%. Sequenced input: peripheral blood. Source of these receptors: a man aged 60-69 years with acute or convalescent COVID-19.

This chain joins TRBV6-5 and TRBJ1-3; D possibly corresponds to TRBD1 (5 bases). Trimming stripped 7 bases from V and 0 bases from J, with 10 bases between. CDR1 is MNHEY, CDR2 SVGAGI, per germline. CDR3 length: 14 residues. The CDR3 region is CASTSGGSGNTIYF. CDR3 nucleotide sequence: TGTGCCAGCACTTCGGGGGGCTCTGGAAACACCATATATTTT.

V gene TRBV5-1 combines with J gene TRBJ2-3, with TRBD2 identical over 9 bases. Germline V gene lookup returns CDR1 SGHRS and CDR2 YFSETQ. V was clipped by 5 bases and J by 2 bases; unmatched bases: 9. CDR3 length: 16 residues. CDR3: CASRFGTSSITDTQYF. In DNA, the CDR3 is TGCGCCAGCAGGTTCGGGACTAGCAGTATCACAGATACGCAGTATTTT.

This clone was seen a handful of times. The V and J genes are TRBV19 and TRBJ2-2; 7 nucleotides agree with TRBD2. J lost 2 bases, V lost 3 bases, and 6 bases had no gene match. This CDR3 comprises 16 residues. Germline V gene lookup returns CDR1 LNHDA and CDR2 SQIVND (reference sequence). The CDR3 reads CASSIPGRGNTGELFF. CDR3 coding DNA: TGTGCCAGTAGTATCCCAGGGAGGGGAAACACCGGGGAGCTGTTTTTT.

This clone was recorded once. V usage is TRBV19 and J usage is TRBJ1-5; D possibly corresponds to TRBD1 (6 bases). The CDR3 totals 15 residues. V was pared by 5 bases and J by 0 bases, with 11 bases between. Germline V lookup: CDR1 LNHDA, CDR2 SQIVND (reference sequence). CDR3 in DNA: TGTGCCAGTAGTCCCCGGACAGATAGCAATCAGCCCCAGCATTTT. It is translated as CASSPRTDSNQPQHF.

J is TRBJ2-5 and V is TRBV7-2; a weak D match, TRBD2 (5 bases). V gave up 4 bases and J gave up 5 bases, with 23 bases separating them. This CDR3 has 17 residues. The germline gives CDR1 SGHTA, CDR2 FQGNSA. This chain's CDR3 is CASSWGDLRAGTETQYF. The CDR3 bases are TGTGCCAGCAGCTGGGGAGACTTGAGGGCAGGTACTGAGACCCAGTACTTC.

In its sample, this clone was seen once. This chain connects TRBV2 to TRBJ2-1; 9 nucleotides agree with TRBD1. Germline-derived CDR1 and CDR2 are SNHLY and FYNNEI. The CDR3 is 13 amino acids. After removal of 6 bases from V and 5 bases from J, the junction contained 2 bases not matched to a gene. The DNA for the CDR3 is TGTGCCAGCAGGGGGACAGGGAACAATGAGCAGTTCTTC. Residues: CASRGTGNNEQFF.

The chain has TRBV2 and TRBJ1-5; D is uncertain. The CDR3 loop spans 13 amino acids. The germline V gene encodes CDR1 SNHLY and CDR2 FYNNEI. Trimming left V 4 bases short and J 5 bases short, with 9 bases between. The CDR3 DNA follows: TGTGCCAGCAGTGGGCAGAGGGATCAGCCCCAGCATTTT. This sequence encodes CASSGQRDQPQHF.

This rearrangement joins TRBV3-1 (or the pseudogene TRBV3-2) to TRBJ2-5, with D unresolved. This CDR3 is built from 11 residues. Germline V gene sequence: CDR1 LGHDT, CDR2 YNNKEL (reference sequence). The V gene lost 4 bases and the J gene lost 2 bases, with 2 bases spanning the gap. The DNA of the CDR3 is TGTGCCAGCAGCCCACAAGAGACCCAGTACTTC. This gives the protein CASSPQETQYF.

The chain is built from TRBV19 and TRBJ2-3; 15 bases map to TRBD2. The CDR3 length is 18 residues. V shed 6 bases, J shed 2 bases, and the junction held 9 bases outside the gene matches. The germline V gene encodes CDR1 LNHDA and CDR2 SQIVND (reference sequence). CDR3 in amino acids: CASRGTSGRRSNTDTQYF. The DNA for the CDR3 is TGTGCCAGTAGAGGGACTAGCGGGAGGCGAAGTAACACAGATACGCAGTATTTT.

V usage is TRBV28 and J usage is TRBJ1-6; D is perhaps TRBD1 (5 bases). Germline lookup yields CDR1 MDHEN and CDR2 SYDVKM. The CDR3 consists of 15 residues. V was clipped by 4 bases and J by 7 bases, with 14 bases between them. CDR3 sequence (DNA): TGTGCCAGCAGTTCGACAGAGTATTTCAATTCACCCCTCCACTTT. Translated: CASSSTEYFNSPLHF. Supplemented by reference TRBV28 and TRBJ1-6, the full variable domain reads DVKVTQSSRYLVKRTGEKVFLECVQDMDHENMFWYRQDPGLGLRLIYFSYDVKMKEKGDIPEGYSVSREKKERFSLILESASTNQTSMYLCASSSTEYFNSPLHFGNGTRLTVT.

This chain joins TRBV5-1 and TRBJ2-7; 10 nucleotides agree with TRBD1. The trim removed 4 bases at V and 5 bases at J, leaving 9 bases unmatched. CDR1 is SGHRS and CDR2 is YFSETQ in the germline V gene. The CDR3 length is 15 residues. The CDR3 here is CASSDPGQGSDEQYF. The CDR3 nucleotides read TGCGCCAGCAGCGACCCGGGACAGGGGTCCGACGAGCAGTACTTC.

The chain recombines TRBV29-1 with TRBJ1-5, with a weak D call TRBD1 (5 bases). This CDR3 is 13 amino acids long. The V gene's germline CDR1 is SQVTM and CDR2 ANQGSEA. Trimming pared 3 bases from V and 3 bases from J, leaving 9 bases between. CDR3 residues: CSVDTGHNQPQHF. CDR3 DNA: TGCAGCGTTGATACAGGCCACAATCAGCCCCAGCATTTT.

This clone was picked up one time. The rearrangement links TRBV19 to TRBJ2-1, with 7 bases that match TRBD2. The CDR3 is made up of 15 amino acids. Looked up from germline, CDR1 is LNHDA and CDR2 is SQIVND (reference sequence). Germline trimming cut 1 base from V and 4 bases from J; bases unmatched to any gene: 4. The CDR3 DNA is TGTGCCAGTAGTATAGGCGGGAGAACTTACAATGAGCAGTTCTTC. Its protein product is CASSIGGRTYNEQFF.

The rearrangement uses TRBV10-1 and TRBJ1-1, with D perhaps matching TRBD1 (6 bases). The V end was cut by 2 bases, the J end by 5 bases, with 9 bases between. CDR1 is WNHNN and CDR2 is SYGVQD in the germline V gene (reference sequence). The length of the CDR3 is 13 residues. This chain's CDR3 is CASSEQGRTEAFF. The CDR3 DNA reads as TGCGCCAGCAGTGAGCAGGGGCGGACTGAAGCTTTCTTT.

The table lists this clone with a count of one. The chain couples TRBV5-1 to TRBJ2-1; D may be TRBD1 (6 bases). CDR1 is SGHRS and CDR2 is YFSETQ in the germline V gene. CDR3 length: 15 amino acids. Trimming removed 1 base from V and 5 bases from J, with 13 bases in between. The DNA of the CDR3 is TGCGCCAGCAGCTTGAGGACAGCCCAGGACAATGAGCAGTTCTTC. Translating gives CASSLRTAQDNEQFF.